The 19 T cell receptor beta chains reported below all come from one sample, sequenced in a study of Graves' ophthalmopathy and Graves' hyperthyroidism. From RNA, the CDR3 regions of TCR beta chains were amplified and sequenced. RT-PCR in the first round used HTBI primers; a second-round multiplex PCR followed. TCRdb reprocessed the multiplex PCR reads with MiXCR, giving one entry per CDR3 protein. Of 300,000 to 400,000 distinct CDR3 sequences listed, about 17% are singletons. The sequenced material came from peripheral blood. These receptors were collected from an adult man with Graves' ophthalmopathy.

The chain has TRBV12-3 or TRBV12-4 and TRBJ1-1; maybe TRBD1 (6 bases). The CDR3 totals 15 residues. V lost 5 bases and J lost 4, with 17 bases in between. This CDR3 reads CASSPTGSPLTEAFF. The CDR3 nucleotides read TGTGCCAGCAGTCCGACAGGCTCCCCCCTCACTGAAGCTTTCTTT.

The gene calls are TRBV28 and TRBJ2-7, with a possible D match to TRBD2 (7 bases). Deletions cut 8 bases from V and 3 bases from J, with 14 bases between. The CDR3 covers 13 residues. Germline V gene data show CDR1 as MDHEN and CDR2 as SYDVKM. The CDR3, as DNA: TGTGCCAGCCTGGGAGGGACATACTACGAGCAGTACTTC. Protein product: CASLGGTYYEQYF.

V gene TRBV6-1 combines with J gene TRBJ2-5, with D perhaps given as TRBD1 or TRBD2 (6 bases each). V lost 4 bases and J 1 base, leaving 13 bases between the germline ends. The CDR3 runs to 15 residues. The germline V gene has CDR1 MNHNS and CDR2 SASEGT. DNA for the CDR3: TGTGCCAGCAGTGCCCGAGGGGGGCCCCAAGAGACCCAGTACTTC. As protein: CASSARGGPQETQYF.

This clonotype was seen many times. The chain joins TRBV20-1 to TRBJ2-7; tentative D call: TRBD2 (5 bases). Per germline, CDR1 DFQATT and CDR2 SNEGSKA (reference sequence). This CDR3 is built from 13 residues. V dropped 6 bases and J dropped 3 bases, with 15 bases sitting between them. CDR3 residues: CSAPPPGFYEQYF. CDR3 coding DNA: TGCAGTGCCCCCCCCCCGGGATTCTACGAGCAGTACTTC.

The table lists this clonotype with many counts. This CDR3 reads CASSTLRDGSYEQYF. The CDR3 coding sequence is TGTGCCAGCAGTACCCTTCGGGACGGCTCCTACGAGCAGTACTTC. The genes are TRBV6-5 and TRBJ2-7; D assignment may be TRBD1 or TRBD2 (5 bases each). V lost 5 bases, J lost 0 bases, and 14 bases lay in between. CDR1 and CDR2 from the germline V gene are MNHEY and SVGAGI. The CDR3 loop spans 15 amino acids.

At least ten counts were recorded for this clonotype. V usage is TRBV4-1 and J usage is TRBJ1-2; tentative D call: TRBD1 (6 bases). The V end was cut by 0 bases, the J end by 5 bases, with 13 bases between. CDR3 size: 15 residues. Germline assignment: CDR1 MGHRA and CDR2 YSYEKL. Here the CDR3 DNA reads TGCGCCAGCAGCCAAGACGGGGGCGCAGTGTATGGCTACACCTTC. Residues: CASSQDGGAVYGYTF.

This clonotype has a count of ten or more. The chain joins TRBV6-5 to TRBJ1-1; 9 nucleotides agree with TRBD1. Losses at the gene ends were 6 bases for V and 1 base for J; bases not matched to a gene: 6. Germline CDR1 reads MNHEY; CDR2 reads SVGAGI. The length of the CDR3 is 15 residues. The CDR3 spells CASRYNRGRNTEAFF. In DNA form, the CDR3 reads TGTGCCAGCAGGTATAACAGGGGGCGGAACACTGAAGCTTTCTTT.

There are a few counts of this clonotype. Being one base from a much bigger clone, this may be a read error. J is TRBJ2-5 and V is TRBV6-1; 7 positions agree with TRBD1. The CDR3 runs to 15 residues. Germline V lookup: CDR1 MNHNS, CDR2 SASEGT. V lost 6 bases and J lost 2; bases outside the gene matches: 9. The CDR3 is CASRDTGAPQETQYF. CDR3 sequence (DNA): TGTGCCAGCAGGGATACAGGGGCCCCGCAAGAGACCCAGTACTTC.

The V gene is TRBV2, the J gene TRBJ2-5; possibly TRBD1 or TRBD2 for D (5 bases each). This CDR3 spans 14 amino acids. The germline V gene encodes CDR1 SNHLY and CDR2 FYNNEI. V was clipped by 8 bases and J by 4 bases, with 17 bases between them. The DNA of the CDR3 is TGTGCCAGCTGCAGGGACGGACCCATAGAGACCCAGTACTTC. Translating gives CASCRDGPIETQYF.

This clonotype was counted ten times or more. The DNA of the CDR3 is TGTGCCAGCAGTTATTTGGGGCGAGAGACCCAGTACTTC. Amino acids: CASSYLGRETQYF. The V call is TRBV6-5, the J call TRBJ2-5, with D possibly matching TRBD1 (5 bases). V lost 3 bases, J lost 4 bases, and 9 bases lay in between. Per the germline V gene, CDR1 is MNHEY and CDR2 is SVGAGI. CDR3 size: 13 residues.

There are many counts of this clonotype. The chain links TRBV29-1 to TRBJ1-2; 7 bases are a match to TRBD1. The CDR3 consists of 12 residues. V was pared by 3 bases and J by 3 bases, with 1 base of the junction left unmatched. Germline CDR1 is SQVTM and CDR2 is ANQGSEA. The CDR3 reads CSVDRGDYGYTF. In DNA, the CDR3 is TGCAGCGTTGACAGGGGGGACTATGGCTACACCTTC.

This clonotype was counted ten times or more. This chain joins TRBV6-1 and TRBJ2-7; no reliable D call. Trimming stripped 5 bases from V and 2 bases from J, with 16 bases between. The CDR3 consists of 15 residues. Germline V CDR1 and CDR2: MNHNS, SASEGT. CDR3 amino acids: CASSRTRRPPYEQYF. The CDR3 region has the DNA TGTGCCAGCAGTCGGACCCGTCGACCTCCCTACGAGCAGTACTTC.

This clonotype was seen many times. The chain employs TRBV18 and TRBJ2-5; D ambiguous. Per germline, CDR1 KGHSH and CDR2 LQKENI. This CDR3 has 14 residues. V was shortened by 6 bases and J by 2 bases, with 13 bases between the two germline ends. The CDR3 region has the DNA TGTGCCAGCTCCCCCCCAGACCAACAAGAGACCCAGTACTTC. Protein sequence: CASSPPDQQETQYF. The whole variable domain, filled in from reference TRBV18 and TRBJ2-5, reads NAGVMQNPRHLVRRRGQEARLRCSPMKGHSHVYWYRQLPEEGLKFMVYLQKENIIDESGMPKERFSAEFPKEGPSILRIQQVVRGDSAAYFCASSPPDQQETQYFGPGTRLLVL.

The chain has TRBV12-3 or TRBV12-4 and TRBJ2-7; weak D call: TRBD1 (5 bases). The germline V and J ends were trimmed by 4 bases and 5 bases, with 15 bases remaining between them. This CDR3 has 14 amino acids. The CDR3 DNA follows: TGTGCCAGCAGTTCCCAAAGGGGCGAAAACGAGCAGTACTTC. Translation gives CASSSQRGENEQYF.

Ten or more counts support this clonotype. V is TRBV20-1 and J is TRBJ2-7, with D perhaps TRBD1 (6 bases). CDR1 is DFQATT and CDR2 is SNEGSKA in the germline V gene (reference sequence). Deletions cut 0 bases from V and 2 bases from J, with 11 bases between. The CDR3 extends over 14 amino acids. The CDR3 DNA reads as TGCAGTGCTAGAGATCCTGGACAGACCTACGAGCAGTACTTC. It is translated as CSARDPGQTYEQYF.

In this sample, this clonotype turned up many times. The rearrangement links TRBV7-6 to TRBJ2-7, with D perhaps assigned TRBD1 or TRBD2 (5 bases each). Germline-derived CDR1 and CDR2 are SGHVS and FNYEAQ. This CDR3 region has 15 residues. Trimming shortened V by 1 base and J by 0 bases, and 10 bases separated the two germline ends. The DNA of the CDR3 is TGTGCCAGCAGCTTAGGGCGAGGGGCCTCCTACGAGCAGTACTTC. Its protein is CASSLGRGASYEQYF.

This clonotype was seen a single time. This CDR3 reads CASTEAGGGIQYF. The CDR3 region has the DNA TGTGCCAGCACCGAGGCGGGGGGAGGCATTCAGTACTTC. The V and J genes are TRBV7-8 and TRBJ2-4, with 8 bases aligning to TRBD2. Germline V gene data show CDR1 as SGHVS and CDR2 as FQNEAQ. The CDR3 is 13 residues long. V lost 7 bases, J lost 9 bases, and 8 bases stayed unmatched.

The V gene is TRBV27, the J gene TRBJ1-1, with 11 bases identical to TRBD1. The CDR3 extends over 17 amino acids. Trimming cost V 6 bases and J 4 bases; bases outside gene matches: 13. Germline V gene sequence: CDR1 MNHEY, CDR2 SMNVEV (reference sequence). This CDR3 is CASRPTDWTGGGTEAFF. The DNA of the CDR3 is TGTGCCAGCAGGCCGACCGATTGGACAGGGGGCGGCACTGAAGCTTTCTTT.

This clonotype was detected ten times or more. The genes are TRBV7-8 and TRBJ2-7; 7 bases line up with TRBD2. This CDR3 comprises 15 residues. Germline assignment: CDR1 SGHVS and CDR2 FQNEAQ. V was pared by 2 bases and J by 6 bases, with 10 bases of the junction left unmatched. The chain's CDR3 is CASSLRAPGGGEQYF. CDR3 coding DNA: TGTGCCAGCAGCTTAAGGGCCCCGGGGGGTGGCGAGCAGTACTTC.